The present TCR beta chain was sequenced within a study of Graves' ophthalmopathy and Graves' hyperthyroidism. Findings of the study overall: Blood shared most expanded thyroid clonotypes above 0.001 frequency.

CDR1 is SGHRS and CDR2 is YFSETQ in the germline V gene. Between the trimmed V and J ends, which lost 4 bases and 1 base, there was a span of 8 bases. This CDR3 region has 13 residues. Many counts were recorded for this clonotype. Antigen: not known. RNA transcripts yielded amplified TCR beta CDR3 regions. HTBI primers primed a first-round RT-PCR, and a second-round multiplex PCR followed. TCRdb passed the multiplex PCR reads through MiXCR, listing each CDR3 protein once. The data hold a few hundred thousand distinct CDR3 sequences, with just over 15% observed a single time. The chain is built from TRBV5-1 and TRBJ1-1; D possibly corresponds to TRBD1 (6 bases). Input material: peripheral blood. The clonotype originates from a woman between 18 and 29 years old with stable Graves' hyperthyroidism. DNA for the CDR3: TGCGCCAGCAGCATGACAGGGAACACTGAAGCTTTCTTT. Amino acid sequence: CASSMTGNTEAFF.